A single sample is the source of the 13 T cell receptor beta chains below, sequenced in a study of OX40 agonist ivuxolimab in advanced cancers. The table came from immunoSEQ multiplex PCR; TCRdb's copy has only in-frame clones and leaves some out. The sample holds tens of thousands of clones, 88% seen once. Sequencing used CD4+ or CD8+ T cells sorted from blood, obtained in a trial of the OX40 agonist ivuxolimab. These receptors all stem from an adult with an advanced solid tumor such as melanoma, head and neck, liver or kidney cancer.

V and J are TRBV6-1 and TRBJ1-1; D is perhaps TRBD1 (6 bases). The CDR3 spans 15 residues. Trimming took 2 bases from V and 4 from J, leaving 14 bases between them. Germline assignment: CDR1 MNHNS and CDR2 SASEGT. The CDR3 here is CASSEKGGRFTEAFF. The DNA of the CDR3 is TGTGCCAGCAGTGAAAAGGGGGGGCGGTTCACTGAAGCTTTCTTT.

The CDR3 loop is CASSRSGSYEQYF. DNA for the CDR3: TGCGCCAGCAGCCGTTCGGGAAGCTACGAGCAGTACTTC. The chain carries TRBV4-1 and TRBJ2-7; TRBD2 is a possible D gene (5 bases). The germline gives CDR1 MGHRA, CDR2 YSYEKL. V lost 4 bases and J 3 bases, leaving 10 bases between the germline ends. This CDR3 is built from 13 residues.

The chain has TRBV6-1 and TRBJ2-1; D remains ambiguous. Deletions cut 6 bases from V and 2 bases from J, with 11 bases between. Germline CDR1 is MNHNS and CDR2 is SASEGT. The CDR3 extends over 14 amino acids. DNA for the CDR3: TGTGCCAGCAGATCTAGAAGGACCTACAATGAGCAGTTCTTC. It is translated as CASRSRRTYNEQFF.

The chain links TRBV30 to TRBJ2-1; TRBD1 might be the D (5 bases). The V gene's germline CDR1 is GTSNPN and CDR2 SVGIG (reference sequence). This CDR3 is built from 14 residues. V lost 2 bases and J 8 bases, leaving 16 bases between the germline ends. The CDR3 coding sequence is TGTGCCTGGAGTCGGGTACGGTTAGGGGATGAGCAGTTCTTC. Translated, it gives CAWSRVRLGDEQFF.

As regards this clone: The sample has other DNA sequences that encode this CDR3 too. The CDR3 protein is CASSAGNTGELFF. The DNA for the CDR3 is TGTGCCAGCAGTGCAGGGAACACCGGGGAGCTGTTTTTT. The chain is built from TRBV25-1 and TRBJ2-2; no firm D call. The CDR3 covers 13 residues. Per germline, CDR1 MGHDK and CDR2 SYGVNS. V dropped 4 bases and J dropped 1 base, with 4 bases sitting between them.

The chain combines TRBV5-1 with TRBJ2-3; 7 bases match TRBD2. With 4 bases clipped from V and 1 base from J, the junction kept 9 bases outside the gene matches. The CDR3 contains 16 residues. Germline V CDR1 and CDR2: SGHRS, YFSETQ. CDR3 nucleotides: TGCGCCAGCAGCCCCTACGGGAGGCGGGGCACAGATACGCAGTATTTT. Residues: CASSPYGRRGTDTQYF.

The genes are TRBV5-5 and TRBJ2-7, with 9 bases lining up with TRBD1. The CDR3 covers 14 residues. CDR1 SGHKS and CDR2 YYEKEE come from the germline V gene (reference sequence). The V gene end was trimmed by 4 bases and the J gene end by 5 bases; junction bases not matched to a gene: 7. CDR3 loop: CASSPGQGIHEQYF. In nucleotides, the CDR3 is TGTGCCAGCAGCCCGGGACAGGGAATCCACGAGCAGTACTTC.

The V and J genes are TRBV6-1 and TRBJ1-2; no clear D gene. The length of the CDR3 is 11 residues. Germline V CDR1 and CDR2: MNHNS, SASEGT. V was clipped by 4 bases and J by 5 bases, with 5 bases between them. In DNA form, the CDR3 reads TGTGCCAGCAGTGTCGGTTATGGCTACACCTTC. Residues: CASSVGYGYTF.

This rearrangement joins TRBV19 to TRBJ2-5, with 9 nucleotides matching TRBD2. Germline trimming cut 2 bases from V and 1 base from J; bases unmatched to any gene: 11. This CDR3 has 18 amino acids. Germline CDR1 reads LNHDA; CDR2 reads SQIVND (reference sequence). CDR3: CASSIFCGREFLQETQYF. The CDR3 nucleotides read TGTGCCAGTAGTATATTTTGCGGGAGGGAGTTCCTCCAAGAGACCCAGTACTTC.

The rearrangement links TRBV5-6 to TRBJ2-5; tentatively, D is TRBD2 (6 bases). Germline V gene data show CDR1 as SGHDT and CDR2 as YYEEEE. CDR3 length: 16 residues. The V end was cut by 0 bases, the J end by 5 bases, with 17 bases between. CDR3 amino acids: CASSLAGGLARETQYF. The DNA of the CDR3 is TGTGCCAGCAGCTTGGCCGGGGGTTTAGCCCGGGAGACCCAGTACTTC. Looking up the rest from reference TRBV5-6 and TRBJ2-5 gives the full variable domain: DAGVTQSPTHLIKTRGQQVTLRCSPKSGHDTVSWYQQALGQGPQFIFQYYEEEERQRGNFPDRFSGHQFPNYSSELNVNALLLGDSALYLCASSLAGGLARETQYFGPGTRLLVL.

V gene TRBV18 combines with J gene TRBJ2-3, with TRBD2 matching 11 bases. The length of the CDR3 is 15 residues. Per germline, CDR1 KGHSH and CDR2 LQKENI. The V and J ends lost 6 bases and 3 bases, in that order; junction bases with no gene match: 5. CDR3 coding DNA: TGTGCCAGCTCGCTCACTAGCGGGAGTACAGATACGCAGTATTTT. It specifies CASSLTSGSTDTQYF.

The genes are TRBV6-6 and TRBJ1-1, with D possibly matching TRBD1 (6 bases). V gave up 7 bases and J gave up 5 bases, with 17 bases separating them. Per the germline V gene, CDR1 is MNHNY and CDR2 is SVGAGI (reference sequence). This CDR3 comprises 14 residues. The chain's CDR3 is CASTIDRRGTEAFF. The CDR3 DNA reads TGTGCCAGCACTATAGACAGGCGGGGGACTGAAGCTTTCTTT.

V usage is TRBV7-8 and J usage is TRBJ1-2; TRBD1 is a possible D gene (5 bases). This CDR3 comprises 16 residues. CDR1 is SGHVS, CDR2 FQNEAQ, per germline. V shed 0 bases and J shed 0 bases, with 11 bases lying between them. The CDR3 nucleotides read TGTGCCAGCAGCTTAGCGCTGACAGTAGCTAACTATGGCTACACCTTC. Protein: CASSLALTVANYGYTF. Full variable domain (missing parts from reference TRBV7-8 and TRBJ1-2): GAGVSQSPRYKVAKRGQDVALRCDPISGHVSLFWYQQALGQGPEFLTYFQNEAQLDKSGLPSDRFFAERPEGSVSTLKIQRTQQEDSAVYLCASSLALTVANYGYTFGSGTRLTVV.